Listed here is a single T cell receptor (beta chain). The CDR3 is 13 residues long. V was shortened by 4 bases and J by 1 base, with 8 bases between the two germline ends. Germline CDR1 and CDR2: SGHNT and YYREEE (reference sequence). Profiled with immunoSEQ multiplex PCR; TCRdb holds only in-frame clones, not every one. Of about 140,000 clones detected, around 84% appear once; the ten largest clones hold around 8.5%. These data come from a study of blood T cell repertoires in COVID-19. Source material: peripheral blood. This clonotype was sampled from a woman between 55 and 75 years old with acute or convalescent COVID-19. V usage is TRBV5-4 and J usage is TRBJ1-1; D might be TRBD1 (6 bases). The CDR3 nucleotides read TGTGCCAGCAGCCGGGGGGCGAACACTGAAGCTTTCTTT. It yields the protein CASSRGANTEAFF.